The present T cell receptor beta chain was sequenced within a study of response to subunit inactivated influenza vaccine (dated by TCRdb to the late 2010s). For the wider study: Deep quantitative profiling of the T cell receptor repertoire was used in the study to follow responses to a trivalent subunit inactivated influenza vaccine.

General study outcomes and caveats: The authors suggested that each seasonal influenza vaccination may recruit only a limited number of new T cells.

As to this clonotype: Its antigen has not been determined. Within one base of it there is no much larger clone, and no base qualities were kept.

From its cysteine to its phenylalanine, the CDR3 spans 13 amino acids. Solely the CDR3 DNA is kept, with 39 bases framed from the first base. Compared with germline, V lacks 5 bases and J lacks 4 bases; bases without a gene match: 7. Taken from the germline V gene (reference sequence), the CDR1 and CDR2 loops are DFQATT and SNEGSKA. Receptor libraries were prepared by RT-PCR. Sequencer: Illumina HiSeq 2500. TCRdb reran the public reads through fastp at Q25 and MiXCR, keeping productive beta chains. All rows with the same CDR3 protein become a single entry with the most common DNA and genes. Recorded for this sample are about 620,000 distinct CDR3 sequences; about 11% of them occurred a single time. The ten largest account for 11% of the sample. This sample was shared with a second study, whose subject was T cells expressing NK-cell markers. The other study reports the following: 5'RACE template switching, by which a universal primer site and unique molecular identifiers were added, was used to make TCR beta cDNA libraries. In sorted CD3+CD56+NKG2C+, CD3+CD56+NKG2C- and CD3+CD56-NKG2C+ T-cell subsets from eight donors, TCR beta-chain repertoires were profiled. Among the eight sequenced donors, only one was HCMV-seronegative, while the other seven were HCMV-seropositive. In several experiments an anti-gammadeltaTCR antibody was added to restrict sorting to alphabetaTCR-expressing T cells. In about six donors, the dominant CD3+CD56+NKG2C+ clonotypes were found to rank among the top 10 CD8+ clonotypes and to make up 1.0-7.0% of CD8+ T cells. Those dominant clonotypes were again the most abundant among CD3+CD56-NKG2C+ cells in a handful of donors, at about 28.3-60.1%. Whether the expanded NKG2C-expressing T cell clones were specific for HCMV antigens was left unclear. The eight sequenced donors were randomly selected healthy volunteers, three men and five women. HCMV-specific IgG was detected in serum with a commercial ELISA kit to determine HCMV serostatus. Ficoll density gradient centrifugation was used to isolate peripheral blood mononuclear cells from blood. For a handful of donors, bulk peripheral blood T-cell repertoires were also sequenced from unsorted PBMC. cDNA synthesis was primed from the TCR beta constant segment, followed by two successive PCR amplification steps. Sequencing of the libraries produced 2 x 150 bp reads on Illumina HiSeq 2000/2500, MiSeq or NextSeq. MIGEC handled demultiplexing of the reads and grouping by UMI, while MiTCR was used to assemble and quantify clonotypes. To exclude erroneous sequences, any TCR cDNA sequence not supported by at least two reads was discarded. The tcR package was used for downstream repertoire analysis, and clonotypes were matched across fractions by CDR3 nucleotide sequence plus V segment. VDJmatch was used to annotate antigen specificity against VDJdb, with one amino acid substitution allowed in CDR3.

Recombination linked TRBV20-1 to TRBJ2-7, and 8 junction bases match TRBD1. This sequence originates from a man in his fifties who received an inactivated influenza vaccine. Donor details come from another sample of the same person, matched by shared clones. Here the sequenced sample was PBMCs from blood, taken on the day of vaccination. The CDR3 loop reads CSAEDRVAYEQYF. The nucleotide sequence reads TGCAGTGCTGAGGACAGGGTAGCATACGAGCAGTACTTC.